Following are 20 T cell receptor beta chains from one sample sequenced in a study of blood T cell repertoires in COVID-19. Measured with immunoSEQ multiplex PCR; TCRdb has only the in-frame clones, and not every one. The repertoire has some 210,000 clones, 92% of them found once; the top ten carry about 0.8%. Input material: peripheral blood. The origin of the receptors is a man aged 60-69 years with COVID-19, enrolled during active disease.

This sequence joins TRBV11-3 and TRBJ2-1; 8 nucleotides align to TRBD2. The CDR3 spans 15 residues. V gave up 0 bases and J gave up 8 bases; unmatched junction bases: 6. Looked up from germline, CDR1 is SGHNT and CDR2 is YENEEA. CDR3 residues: CASSLESGRLDEQFF. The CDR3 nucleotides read TGTGCCAGCAGCTTAGAAAGCGGGAGATTGGATGAGCAGTTCTTC. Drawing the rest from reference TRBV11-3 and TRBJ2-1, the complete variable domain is EAGVVQSPRYKIIEKKQPVAFWCNPISGHNTLYWYLQNLGQGPELLIRYENEEAVDDSQLPKDRFSAERLKGVDSTLKIQPAELGDSAVYLCASSLESGRLDEQFFGPGTRLTVL.

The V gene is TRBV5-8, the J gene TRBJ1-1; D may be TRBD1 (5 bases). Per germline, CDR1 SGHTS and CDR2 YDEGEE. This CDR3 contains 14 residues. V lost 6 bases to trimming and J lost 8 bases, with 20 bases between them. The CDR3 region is CASTGRGVTEEAFF. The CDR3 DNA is TGTGCCAGCACCGGACGGGGGGTGACTGAGGAAGCTTTCTTT.

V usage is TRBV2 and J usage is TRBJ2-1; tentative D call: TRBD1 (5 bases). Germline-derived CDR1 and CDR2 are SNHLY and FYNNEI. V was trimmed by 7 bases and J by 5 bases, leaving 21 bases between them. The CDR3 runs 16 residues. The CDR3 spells CASIRQQGVVDNEQFF. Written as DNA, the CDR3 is TGTGCCAGCATCAGACAGCAGGGTGTAGTCGACAATGAGCAGTTCTTC.

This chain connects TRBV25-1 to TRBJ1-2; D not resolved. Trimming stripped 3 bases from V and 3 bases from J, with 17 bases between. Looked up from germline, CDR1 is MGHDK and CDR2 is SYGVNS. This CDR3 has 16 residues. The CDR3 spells CASSEPHRGVDYGYTF. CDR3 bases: TGTGCCAGCAGTGAGCCCCACCGCGGCGTTGACTATGGCTACACCTTC.

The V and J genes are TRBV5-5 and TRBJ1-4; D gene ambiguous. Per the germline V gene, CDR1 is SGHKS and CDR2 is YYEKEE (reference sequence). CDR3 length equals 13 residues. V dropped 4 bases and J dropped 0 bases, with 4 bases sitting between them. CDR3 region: CASSQATNEKLFF. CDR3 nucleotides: TGTGCCAGCAGCCAGGCAACTAATGAAAAACTGTTTTTT.

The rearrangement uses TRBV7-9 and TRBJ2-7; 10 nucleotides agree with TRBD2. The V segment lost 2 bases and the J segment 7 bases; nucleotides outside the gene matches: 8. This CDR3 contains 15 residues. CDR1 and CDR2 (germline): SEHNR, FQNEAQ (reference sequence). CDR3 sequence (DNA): TGTGCCAGCAGCTTAAGGATAGCGGGGGGCAGGGAGCAGTACTTC. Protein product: CASSLRIAGGREQYF.

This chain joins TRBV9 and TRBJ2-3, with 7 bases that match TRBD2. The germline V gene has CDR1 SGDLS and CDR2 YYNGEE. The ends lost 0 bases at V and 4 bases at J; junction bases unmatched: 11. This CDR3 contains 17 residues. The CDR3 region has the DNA TGTGCCAGCAGCGTAGGTAGAACTAGCGCTAGCGCAGATACGCAGTATTTT. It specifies CASSVGRTSASADTQYF.

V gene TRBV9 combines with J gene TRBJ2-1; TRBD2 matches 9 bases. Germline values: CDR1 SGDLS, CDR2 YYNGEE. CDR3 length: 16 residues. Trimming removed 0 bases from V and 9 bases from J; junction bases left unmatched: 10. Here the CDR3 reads CASSVEIAGVGGEQFF. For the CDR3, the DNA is TGTGCCAGCAGCGTAGAGATAGCGGGGGTGGGCGGTGAGCAGTTCTTC.

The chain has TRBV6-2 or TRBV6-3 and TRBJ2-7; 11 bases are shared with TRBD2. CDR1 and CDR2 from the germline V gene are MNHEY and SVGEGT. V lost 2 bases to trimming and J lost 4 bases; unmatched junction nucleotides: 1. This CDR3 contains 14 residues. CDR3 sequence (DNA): TGTGCCAGCAGTTACGGGACTAGCGGTTACGAGCAGTACTTC. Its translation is CASSYGTSGYEQYF.

The CDR3 loop is CASSQIQGQAFF. DNA for the CDR3: TGTGCCAGCAGCCAGATACAGGGACAAGCTTTCTTT. The chain recombines TRBV11-2 with TRBJ1-1; a weak D match, TRBD1 (6 bases). V was pared by 5 bases and J by 9 bases, with 13 bases between. This CDR3 has 12 amino acids. Germline V gene lookup returns CDR1 SGHAT and CDR2 FQNNGV.

The CDR3 here is CASKGGTTDTQYF. CDR3 nucleotide sequence: TGTGCCAGTAAAGGGGGGACTACCGATACGCAGTATTTT. V usage is TRBV19 and J usage is TRBJ2-3; D might be TRBD2 (7 bases). V lost 7 bases, J lost 6 bases, and 14 bases lay in between. Germline V CDR1 and CDR2: LNHDA, SQIVND (reference sequence). CDR3 length: 13 residues.

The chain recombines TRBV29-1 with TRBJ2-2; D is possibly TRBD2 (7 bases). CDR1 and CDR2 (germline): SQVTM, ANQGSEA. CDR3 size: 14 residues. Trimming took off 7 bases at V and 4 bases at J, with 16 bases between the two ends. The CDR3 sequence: CSGGGNVGTGELFF. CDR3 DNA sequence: TGCAGCGGGGGGGGCAACGTGGGCACCGGGGAGCTGTTTTTT.

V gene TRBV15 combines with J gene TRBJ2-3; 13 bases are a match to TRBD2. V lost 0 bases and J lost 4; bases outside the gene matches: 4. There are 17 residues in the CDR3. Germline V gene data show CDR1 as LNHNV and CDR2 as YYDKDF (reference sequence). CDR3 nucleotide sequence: TGTGCCACCAGCAGAGATCGGACTAGCGGGAGTTCAGATACGCAGTATTTT. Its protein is CATSRDRTSGSSDTQYF.

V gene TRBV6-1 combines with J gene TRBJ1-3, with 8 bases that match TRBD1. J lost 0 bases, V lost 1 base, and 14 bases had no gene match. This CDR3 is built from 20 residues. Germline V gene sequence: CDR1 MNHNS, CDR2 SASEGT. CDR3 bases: TGTGCCAGCAGTGAAGGTGCAGGGGGCTTATTTTACTACTCTGGAAACACCATATATTTT. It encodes CASSEGAGGLFYYSGNTIYF.

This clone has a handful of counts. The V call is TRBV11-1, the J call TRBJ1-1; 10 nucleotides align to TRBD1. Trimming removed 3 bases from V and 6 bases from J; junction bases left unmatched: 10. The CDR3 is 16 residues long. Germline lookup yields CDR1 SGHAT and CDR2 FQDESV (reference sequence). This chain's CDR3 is CASSFRTGGFGAEAFF. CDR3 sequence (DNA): TGTGCCAGCAGCTTCCGGACAGGGGGGTTCGGGGCTGAAGCTTTCTTT.

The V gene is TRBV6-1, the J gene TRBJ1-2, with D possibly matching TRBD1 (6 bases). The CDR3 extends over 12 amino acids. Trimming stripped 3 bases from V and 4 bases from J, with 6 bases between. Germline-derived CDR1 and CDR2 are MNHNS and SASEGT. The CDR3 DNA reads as TGTGCCAGCAGTGAGACAGGCTATGGCTACACCTTC. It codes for CASSETGYGYTF.

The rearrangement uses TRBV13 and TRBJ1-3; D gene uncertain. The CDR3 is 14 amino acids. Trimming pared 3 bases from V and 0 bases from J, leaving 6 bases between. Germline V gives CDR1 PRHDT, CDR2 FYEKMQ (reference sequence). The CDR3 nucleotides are TGTGCCAGCAGCTTTGGCAGCTCTGGAAACACCATATATTTT. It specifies CASSFGSSGNTIYF. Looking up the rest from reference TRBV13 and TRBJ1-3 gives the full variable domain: AAGVIQSPRHLIKEKRETATLKCYPIPRHDTVYWYQQGPGQDPQFLISFYEKMQSDKGSIPDRFSAQQFSDYHSELNMSSLELGDSALYFCASSFGSSGNTIYFGEGSWLTVV.

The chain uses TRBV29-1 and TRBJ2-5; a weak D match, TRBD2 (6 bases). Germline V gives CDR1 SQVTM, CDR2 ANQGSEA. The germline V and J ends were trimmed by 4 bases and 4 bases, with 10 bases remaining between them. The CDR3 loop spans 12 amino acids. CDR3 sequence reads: CSVVGRGETQYF. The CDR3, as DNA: TGCAGCGTTGTCGGGAGAGGAGAGACCCAGTACTTC.

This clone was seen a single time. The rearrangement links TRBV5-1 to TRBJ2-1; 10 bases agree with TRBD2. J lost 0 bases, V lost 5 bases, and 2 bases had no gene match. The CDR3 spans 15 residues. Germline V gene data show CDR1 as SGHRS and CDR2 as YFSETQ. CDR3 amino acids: CASRVAGGSYNEQFF. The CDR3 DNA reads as TGCGCCAGCAGGGTAGCGGGGGGCTCCTACAATGAGCAGTTCTTC.

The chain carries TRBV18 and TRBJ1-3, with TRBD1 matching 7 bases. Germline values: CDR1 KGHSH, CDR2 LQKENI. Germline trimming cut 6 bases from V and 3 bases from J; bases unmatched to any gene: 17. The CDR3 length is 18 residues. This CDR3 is CASSPLILQGSDGNTIYF. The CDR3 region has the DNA TGTGCCAGCTCGCCCCTTATTCTACAGGGGAGTGATGGAAACACCATATATTTT.